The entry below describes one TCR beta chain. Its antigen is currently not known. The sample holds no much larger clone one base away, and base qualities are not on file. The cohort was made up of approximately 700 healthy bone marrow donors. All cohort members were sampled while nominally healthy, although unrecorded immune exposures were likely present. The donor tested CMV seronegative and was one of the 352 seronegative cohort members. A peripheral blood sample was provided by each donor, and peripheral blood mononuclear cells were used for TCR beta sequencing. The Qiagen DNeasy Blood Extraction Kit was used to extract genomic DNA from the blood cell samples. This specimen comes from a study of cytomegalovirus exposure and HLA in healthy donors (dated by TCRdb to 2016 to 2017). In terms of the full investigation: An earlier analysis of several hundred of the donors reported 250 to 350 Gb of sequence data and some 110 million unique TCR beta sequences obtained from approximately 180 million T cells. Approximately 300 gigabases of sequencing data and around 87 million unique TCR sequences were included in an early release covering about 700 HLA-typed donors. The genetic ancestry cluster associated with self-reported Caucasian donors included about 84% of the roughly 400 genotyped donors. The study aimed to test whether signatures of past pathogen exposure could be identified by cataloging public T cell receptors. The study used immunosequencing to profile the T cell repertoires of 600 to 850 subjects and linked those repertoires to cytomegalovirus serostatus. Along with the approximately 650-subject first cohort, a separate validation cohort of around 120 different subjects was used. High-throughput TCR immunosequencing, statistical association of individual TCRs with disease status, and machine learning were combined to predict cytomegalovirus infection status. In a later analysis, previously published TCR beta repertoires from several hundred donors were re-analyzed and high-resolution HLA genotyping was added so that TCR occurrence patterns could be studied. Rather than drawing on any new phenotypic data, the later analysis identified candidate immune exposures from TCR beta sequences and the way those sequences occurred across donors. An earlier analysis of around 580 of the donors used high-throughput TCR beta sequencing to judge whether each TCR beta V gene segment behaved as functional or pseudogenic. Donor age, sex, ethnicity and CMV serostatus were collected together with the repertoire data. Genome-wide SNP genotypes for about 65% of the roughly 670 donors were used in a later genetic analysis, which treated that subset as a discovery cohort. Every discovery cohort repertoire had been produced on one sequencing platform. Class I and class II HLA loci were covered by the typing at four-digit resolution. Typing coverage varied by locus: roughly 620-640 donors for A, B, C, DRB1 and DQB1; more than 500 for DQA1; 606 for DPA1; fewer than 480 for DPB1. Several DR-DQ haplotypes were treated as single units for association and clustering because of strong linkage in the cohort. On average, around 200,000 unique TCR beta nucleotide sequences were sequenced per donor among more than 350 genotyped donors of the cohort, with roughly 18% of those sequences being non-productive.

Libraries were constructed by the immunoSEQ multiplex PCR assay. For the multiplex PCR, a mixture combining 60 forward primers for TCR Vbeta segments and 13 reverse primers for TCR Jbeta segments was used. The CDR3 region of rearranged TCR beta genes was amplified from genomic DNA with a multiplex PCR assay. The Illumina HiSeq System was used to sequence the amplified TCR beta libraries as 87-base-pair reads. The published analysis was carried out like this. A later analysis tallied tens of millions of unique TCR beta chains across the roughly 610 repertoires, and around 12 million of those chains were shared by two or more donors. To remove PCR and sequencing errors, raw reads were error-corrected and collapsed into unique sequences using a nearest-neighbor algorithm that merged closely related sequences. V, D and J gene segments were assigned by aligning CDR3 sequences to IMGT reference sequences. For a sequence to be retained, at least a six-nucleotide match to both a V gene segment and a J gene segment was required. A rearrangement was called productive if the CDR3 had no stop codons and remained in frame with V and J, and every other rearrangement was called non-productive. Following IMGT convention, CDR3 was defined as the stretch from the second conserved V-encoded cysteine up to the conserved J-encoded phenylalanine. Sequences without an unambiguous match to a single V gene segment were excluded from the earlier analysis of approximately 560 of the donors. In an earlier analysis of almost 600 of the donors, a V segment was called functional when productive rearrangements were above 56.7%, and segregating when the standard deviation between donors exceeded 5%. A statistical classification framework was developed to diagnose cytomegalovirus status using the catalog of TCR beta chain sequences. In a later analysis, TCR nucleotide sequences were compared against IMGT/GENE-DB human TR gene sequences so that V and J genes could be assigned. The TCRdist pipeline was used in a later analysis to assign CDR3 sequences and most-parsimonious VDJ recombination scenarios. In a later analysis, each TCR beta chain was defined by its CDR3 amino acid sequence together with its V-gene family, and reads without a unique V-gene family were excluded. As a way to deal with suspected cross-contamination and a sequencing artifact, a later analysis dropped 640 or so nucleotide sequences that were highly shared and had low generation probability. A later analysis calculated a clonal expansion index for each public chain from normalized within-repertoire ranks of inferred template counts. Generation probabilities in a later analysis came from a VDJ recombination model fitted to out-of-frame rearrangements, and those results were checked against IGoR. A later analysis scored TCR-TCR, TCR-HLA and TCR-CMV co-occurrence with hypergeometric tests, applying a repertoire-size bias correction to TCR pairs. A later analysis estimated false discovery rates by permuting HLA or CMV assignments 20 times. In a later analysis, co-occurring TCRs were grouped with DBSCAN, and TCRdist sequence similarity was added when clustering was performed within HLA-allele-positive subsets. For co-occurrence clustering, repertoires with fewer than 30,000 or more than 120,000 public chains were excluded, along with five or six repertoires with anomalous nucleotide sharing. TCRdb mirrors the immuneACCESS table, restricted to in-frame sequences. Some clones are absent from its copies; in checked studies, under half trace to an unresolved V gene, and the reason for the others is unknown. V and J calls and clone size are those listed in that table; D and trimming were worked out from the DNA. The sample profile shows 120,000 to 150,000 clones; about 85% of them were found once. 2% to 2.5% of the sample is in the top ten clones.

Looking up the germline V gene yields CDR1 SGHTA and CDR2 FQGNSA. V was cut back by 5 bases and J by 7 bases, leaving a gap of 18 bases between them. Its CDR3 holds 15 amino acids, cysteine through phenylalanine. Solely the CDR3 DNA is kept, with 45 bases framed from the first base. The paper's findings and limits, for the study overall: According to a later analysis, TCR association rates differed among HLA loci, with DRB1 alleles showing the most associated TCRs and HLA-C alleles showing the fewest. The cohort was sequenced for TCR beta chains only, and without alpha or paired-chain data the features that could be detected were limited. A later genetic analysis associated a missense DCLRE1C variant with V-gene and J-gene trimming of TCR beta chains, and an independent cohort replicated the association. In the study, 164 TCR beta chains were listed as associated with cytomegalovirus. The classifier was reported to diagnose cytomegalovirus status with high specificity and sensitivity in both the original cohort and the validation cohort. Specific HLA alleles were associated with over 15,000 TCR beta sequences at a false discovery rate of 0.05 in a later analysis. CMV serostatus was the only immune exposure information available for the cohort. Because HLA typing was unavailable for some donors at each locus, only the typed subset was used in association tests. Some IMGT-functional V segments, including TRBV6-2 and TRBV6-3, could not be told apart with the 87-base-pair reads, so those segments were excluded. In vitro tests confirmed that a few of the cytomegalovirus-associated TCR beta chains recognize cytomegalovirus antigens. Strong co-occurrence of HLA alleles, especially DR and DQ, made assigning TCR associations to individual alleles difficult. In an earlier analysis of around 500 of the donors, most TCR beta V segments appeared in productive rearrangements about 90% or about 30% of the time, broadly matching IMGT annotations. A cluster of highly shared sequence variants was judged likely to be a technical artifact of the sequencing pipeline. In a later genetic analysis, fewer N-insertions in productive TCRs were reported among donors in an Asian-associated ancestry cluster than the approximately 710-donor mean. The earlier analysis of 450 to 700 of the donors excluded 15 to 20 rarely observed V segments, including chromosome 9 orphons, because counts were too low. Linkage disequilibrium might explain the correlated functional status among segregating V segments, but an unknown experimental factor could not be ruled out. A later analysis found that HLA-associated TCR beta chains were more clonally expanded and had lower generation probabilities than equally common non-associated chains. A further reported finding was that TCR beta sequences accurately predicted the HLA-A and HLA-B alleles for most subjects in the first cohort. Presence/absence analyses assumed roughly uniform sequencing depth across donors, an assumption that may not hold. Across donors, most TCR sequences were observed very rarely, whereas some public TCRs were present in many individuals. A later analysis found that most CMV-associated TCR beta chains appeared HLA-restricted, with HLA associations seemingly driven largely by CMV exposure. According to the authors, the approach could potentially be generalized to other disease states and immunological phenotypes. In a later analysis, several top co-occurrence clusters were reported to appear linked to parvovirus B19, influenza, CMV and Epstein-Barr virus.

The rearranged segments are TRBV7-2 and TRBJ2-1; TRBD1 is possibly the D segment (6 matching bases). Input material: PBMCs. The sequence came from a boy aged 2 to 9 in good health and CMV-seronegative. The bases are TGTGCCAGCAGCCGCCGCGTAGGGGGATGGAATGAGCAGTTCTTC. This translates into CASSRRVGGWNEQFF.